The 2 T cell receptor beta chains given below trace back to one sample, sequenced in a study of cytomegalovirus exposure and HLA in healthy donors. The PCR was carried out with 60 Vbeta primers and 13 Jbeta primers. Method: immunoSEQ multiplex PCR; TCRdb's copy keeps in-frame clones and lacks some. The sample gives some 160,000 clones, approximately 82% of which show up once; around 1.4% is in the top ten. The sequencing input was PBMCs. The receptors were sampled from a male donor in good health and CMV-seronegative.

This clone was seen a single time. V usage is TRBV28 and J usage is TRBJ2-5, with 8 bases lining up with TRBD1. CDR3 size: 14 residues. Trimming at V came to 3 bases and at J to 5 bases, leaving 5 bases not matched to a gene. Germline-derived CDR1 and CDR2 are MDHEN and SYDVKM. This chain's CDR3 is CASSFQGARETQYF. CDR3 nucleotides: TGTGCCAGCAGTTTTCAGGGGGCGCGGGAGACCCAGTACTTC.

The rearrangement joins TRBV4-3 to TRBJ2-3, with D maybe TRBD1 (7 bases). V was clipped by 1 base and J by 4 bases, with 9 bases between them. CDR3 length: 14 amino acids. CDR1 LGHNA and CDR2 YSLEER come from the germline V gene. CDR3 loop: CASSQVRGADTQYF. CDR3 DNA: TGCGCCAGCAGCCAAGTCAGGGGGGCAGATACGCAGTATTTT.